This T cell receptor (beta chain) was sequenced for a study of neoadjuvant anti-PD-1 for oral cavity cancer. Turning to the study itself: Before surgery, most patients got three to four biweekly 3 mg/kg nivolumab doses. Non-progressing patients received a fourth nivolumab dose near day 43, then surgery on days 50-56.

Only in-frame clones appear in the TCRdb table, and some are missing; sequencing was by immunoSEQ multiplex PCR. The data hold approximately 37,000 clones, with around nine tenths observed a single time. Patients had HPV-negative, locally advanced oral cavity squamous cell carcinoma. This sample comprised PBMCs, obtained before nivolumab (anti-PD-1) treatment. The origin of this receptor is a person between 40 and 85 years old with oral cavity squamous cell carcinoma.

CDR3 residues: CASSLTSASYEQYF. The CDR3 DNA is TGTGCCAGCAGCTTGACTAGCGCGTCCTACGAGCAGTACTTC. The chain uses TRBV7-9 and TRBJ2-7; 8 bases map to TRBD2. Germline V gene sequence: CDR1 SEHNR, CDR2 FQNEAQ (reference sequence). The length of the CDR3 is 14 residues. J was trimmed by 1 base and V by 3 bases; bases with no gene match: 2.